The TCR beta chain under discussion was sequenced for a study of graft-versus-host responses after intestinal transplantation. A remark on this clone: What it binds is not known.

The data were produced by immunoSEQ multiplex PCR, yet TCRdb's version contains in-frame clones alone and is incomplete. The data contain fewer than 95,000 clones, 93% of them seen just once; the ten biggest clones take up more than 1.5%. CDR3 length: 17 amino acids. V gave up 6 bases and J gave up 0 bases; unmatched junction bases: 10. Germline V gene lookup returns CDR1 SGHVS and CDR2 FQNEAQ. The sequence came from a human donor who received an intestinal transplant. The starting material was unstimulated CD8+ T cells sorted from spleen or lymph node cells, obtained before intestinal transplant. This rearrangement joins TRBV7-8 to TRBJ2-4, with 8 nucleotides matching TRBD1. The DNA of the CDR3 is TGTGCCAGCAGTGGGGAACAGGGGGAATTAGCCAAAAACATTCAGTACTTC. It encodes CASSGEQGELAKNIQYF.